This T cell receptor beta chain stems from a study of T cells in Graves' hyperthyroidism and ophthalmopathy. This CDR3 region has 12 residues. Germline assignment: CDR1 DFQATT and CDR2 SNEGSKA (reference sequence). Amplification of TCR beta CDR3 regions used RNA as the template. The TCR CDR3 first-round RT-PCR relied on the HTBI primer set. TCRdb reprocessed the multiplex PCR reads with MiXCR, giving one entry per CDR3 protein. Here the sample spans under 400,000 distinct CDR3 sequences, 15% to 20% being singletons. Across 18 months, stable Graves' hyperthyroidism was marked by no progression to ophthalmopathy. Hyperthyroidism in the patients, aged 18 to 65, was newly diagnosed and under 2 months in duration. Exclusion followed for patients with uncontrolled infection, other autoimmune disease, pregnancy or lactation. This clonotype has at least ten counts.

The clonotype originates from a woman in her forties or fifties with Graves' hyperthyroidism. V gene TRBV20-1 combines with J gene TRBJ2-5; 10 bases are a match to TRBD2. Sequencing was performed on blood. Written as DNA, the CDR3 is TGCAGCGCTGGGACTAGCGAAGAGACCCAGTACTTC. Translating gives CSAGTSEETQYF.